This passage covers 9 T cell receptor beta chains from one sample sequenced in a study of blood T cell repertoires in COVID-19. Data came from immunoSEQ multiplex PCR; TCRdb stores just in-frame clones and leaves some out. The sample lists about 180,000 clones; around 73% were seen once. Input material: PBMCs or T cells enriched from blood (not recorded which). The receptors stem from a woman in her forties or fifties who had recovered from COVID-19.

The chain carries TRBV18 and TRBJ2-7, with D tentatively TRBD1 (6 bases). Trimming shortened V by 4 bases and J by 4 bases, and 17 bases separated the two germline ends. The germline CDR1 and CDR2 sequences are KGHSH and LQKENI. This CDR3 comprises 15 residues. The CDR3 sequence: CASSLHQGRTYEQYF. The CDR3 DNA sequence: TGTGCCAGCTCACTTCACCAGGGGCGTACTTACGAGCAGTACTTC.

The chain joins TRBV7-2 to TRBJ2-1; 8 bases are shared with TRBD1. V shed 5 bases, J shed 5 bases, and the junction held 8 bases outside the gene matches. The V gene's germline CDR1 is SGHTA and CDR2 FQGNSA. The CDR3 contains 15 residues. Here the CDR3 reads CASSLGTGLDNEQFF. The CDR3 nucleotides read TGTGCCAGCAGCCTCGGGACAGGTCTCGACAATGAGCAGTTCTTC.

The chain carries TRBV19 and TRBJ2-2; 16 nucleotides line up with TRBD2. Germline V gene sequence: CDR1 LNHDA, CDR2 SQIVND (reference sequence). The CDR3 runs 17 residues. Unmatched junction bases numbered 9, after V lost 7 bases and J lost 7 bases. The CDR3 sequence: CASNSGTSGRVVGELFF. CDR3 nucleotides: TGTGCCAGTAACTCCGGGACTAGCGGGAGGGTTGTCGGGGAGCTGTTTTTT. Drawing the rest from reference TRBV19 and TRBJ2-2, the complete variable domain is DGGITQSPKYLFRKEGQNVTLSCEQNLNHDAMYWYRQDPGQGLRLIYYSQIVNDFQKGDIAEGYSVSREKKESFPLTVTSAQKNPTAFYLCASNSGTSGRVVGELFFGEGSRLTVL.

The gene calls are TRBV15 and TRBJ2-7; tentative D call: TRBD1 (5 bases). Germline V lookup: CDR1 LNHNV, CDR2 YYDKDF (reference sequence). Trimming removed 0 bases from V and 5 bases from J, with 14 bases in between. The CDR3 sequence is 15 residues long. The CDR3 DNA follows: TGTGCCACCAGCAGAGACTCGGCAAGGGGCCACGAGCAGTACTTC. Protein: CATSRDSARGHEQYF. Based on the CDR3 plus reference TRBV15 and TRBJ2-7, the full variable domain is DAMVIQNPRYQVTQFGKPVTLSCSQTLNHNVMYWYQQKSSQAPKLLFHYYDKDFNNEADTPDNFQSRRPNTSFCFLDIRSPGLGDTAMYLCATSRDSARGHEQYFGPGTRLTVT.

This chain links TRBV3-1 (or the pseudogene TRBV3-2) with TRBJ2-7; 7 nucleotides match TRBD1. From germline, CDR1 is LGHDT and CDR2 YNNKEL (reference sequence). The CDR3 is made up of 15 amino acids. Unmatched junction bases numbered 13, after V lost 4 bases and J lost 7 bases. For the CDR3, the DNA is TGTGCCAGCAGCCTACAGGGGTCGGATCCTTGGGAGCAGTACTTC. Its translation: CASSLQGSDPWEQYF.

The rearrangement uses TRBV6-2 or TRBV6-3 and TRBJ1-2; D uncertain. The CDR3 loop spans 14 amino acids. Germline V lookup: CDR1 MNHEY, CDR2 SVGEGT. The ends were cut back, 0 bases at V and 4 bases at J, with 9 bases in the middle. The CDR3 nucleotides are TGTGCCAGCAGTTACTCATCGACACCCTATGGCTACACCTTC. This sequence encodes CASSYSSTPYGYTF.

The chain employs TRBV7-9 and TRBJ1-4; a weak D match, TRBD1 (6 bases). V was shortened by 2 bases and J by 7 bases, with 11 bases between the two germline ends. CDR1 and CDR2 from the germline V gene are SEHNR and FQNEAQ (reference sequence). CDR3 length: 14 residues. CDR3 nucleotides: TGTGCCAGCAGCTTACGGGGGGGCATTGAAAAACTGTTTTTT. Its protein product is CASSLRGGIEKLFF.

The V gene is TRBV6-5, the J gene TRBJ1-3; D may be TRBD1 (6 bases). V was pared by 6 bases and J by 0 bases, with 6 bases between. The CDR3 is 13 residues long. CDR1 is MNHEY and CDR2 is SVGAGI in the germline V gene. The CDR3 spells CASRDSSGNTIYF. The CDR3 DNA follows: TGTGCCAGCAGGGACAGCTCTGGAAACACCATATATTTT.

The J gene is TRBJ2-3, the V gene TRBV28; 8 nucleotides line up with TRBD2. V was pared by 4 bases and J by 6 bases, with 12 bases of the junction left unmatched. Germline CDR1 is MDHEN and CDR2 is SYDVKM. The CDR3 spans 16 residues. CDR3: CASSSYLAGAGDTQYF. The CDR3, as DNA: TGTGCCAGCAGTTCATATCTAGCGGGCGCGGGGGATACGCAGTATTTT.